The 7 T cell receptor beta chains reported below all come from one sample, sequenced in a study of shared clonotypes between healthy human individuals. Repertoires were generated with immunoSEQ multiplex PCR, while TCRdb's copy carries only in-frame clones and drops some. This sample has about 1.5 million clones, with around 98% found just once. Sequencing used naive CD4+ T cells sorted from blood. The subset: CD45RA+ positively selected. These receptors originate from a man under 40 in good health.

This clone was picked up one time. The chain couples TRBV2 to TRBJ1-5; D gene uncertain. CDR1 SNHLY and CDR2 FYNNEI come from the germline V gene. Trimming removed 5 bases from V and 2 bases from J, with 10 bases in between. The CDR3 consists of 14 residues. This CDR3 reads CASSREYGNQPQHF. CDR3 sequence (DNA): TGTGCCAGCAGTAGGGAATACGGCAATCAGCCCCAGCATTTT.

This chain joins TRBV5-6 and TRBJ1-1; 7 bases agree with TRBD1. CDR1 is SGHDT and CDR2 is YYEEEE in the germline V gene. CDR3 length: 14 residues. The V gene end was trimmed by 2 bases and the J gene end by 5 bases; junction bases not matched to a gene: 6. The CDR3 spells CASSFDRVGTEAFF. The CDR3 nucleotides are TGTGCCAGCAGCTTTGACAGGGTTGGAACTGAAGCTTTCTTT. The full variable domain, in which reference TRBV5-6 and TRBJ1-1 provide the parts outside the CDR3, is DAGVTQSPTHLIKTRGQQVTLRCSPKSGHDTVSWYQQALGQGPQFIFQYYEEEERQRGNFPDRFSGHQFPNYSSELNVNALLLGDSALYLCASSFDRVGTEAFFGQGTRLTVV.

The J gene is TRBJ2-3, the V gene TRBV30; the D gene could be TRBD1 or TRBD2 (5 bases each). The germline gives CDR1 GTSNPN, CDR2 SVGIG (reference sequence). The CDR3 extends over 13 amino acids. CDR3 sequence: CAGTEGSTDTQYF. CDR3 DNA: TGTGCAGGGACCGAGGGGAGCACAGATACGCAGTATTTT.

Points on this clone: Other DNA sequences from this sample encode an identical CDR3 as well. The J gene is TRBJ1-5, the V gene TRBV5-1, with TRBD1 matching 7 bases. There are 15 residues in the CDR3. The V gene's germline CDR1 is SGHRS and CDR2 YFSETQ. Losses at the gene ends were 0 bases for V and 3 bases for J; bases not matched to a gene: 3. The CDR3 DNA reads TGCGCCAGCAGCTTGGAGGGACAGTTCAATCAGCCCCAGCATTTT. Translated: CASSLEGQFNQPQHF.

The chain has TRBV5-4 and TRBJ2-1; possibly TRBD2 for D (6 bases). V gave up 5 bases and J gave up 1 base, with 10 bases separating them. The CDR3 totals 14 residues. Germline V CDR1 and CDR2: SGHNT, YYREEE (reference sequence). This CDR3 reads CASRLAGSYNEQFF. For the CDR3, the DNA is TGTGCCAGCAGACTAGCTGGGTCCTACAATGAGCAGTTCTTC.

The CDR3 sequence: CASSETNGANVLTF. CDR3 in DNA: TGTGCCAGCAGTGAAACTAACGGGGCCAACGTCCTGACTTTC. The chain employs TRBV6-1 and TRBJ2-6; D unresolved. Between the trimmed V and J ends, which lost 2 bases and 4 bases, there was a span of 6 bases. Germline values: CDR1 MNHNS, CDR2 SASEGT. The CDR3 runs 14 residues.

The chain is built from TRBV7-9 and TRBJ2-7; TRBD1 agrees at 7 bases. V lost 5 bases, J lost 4 bases, and 8 bases stayed unmatched. CDR1 is SEHNR and CDR2 is FQNEAQ in the germline V gene (reference sequence). The CDR3 spans 14 residues. This chain's CDR3 is CASSPSGTEYEQYF. DNA of the CDR3: TGTGCCAGCAGCCCCTCCGGGACAGAATACGAGCAGTACTTC. Drawing the rest from reference TRBV7-9 and TRBJ2-7, the complete variable domain is DTGVSQNPRHKITKRGQNVTFRCDPISEHNRLYWYRQTLGQGPEFLTYFQNEAQLEKSRLLSDRFSAERPKGSFSTLEIQRTEQGDSAMYLCASSPSGTEYEQYFGPGTRLTVT.